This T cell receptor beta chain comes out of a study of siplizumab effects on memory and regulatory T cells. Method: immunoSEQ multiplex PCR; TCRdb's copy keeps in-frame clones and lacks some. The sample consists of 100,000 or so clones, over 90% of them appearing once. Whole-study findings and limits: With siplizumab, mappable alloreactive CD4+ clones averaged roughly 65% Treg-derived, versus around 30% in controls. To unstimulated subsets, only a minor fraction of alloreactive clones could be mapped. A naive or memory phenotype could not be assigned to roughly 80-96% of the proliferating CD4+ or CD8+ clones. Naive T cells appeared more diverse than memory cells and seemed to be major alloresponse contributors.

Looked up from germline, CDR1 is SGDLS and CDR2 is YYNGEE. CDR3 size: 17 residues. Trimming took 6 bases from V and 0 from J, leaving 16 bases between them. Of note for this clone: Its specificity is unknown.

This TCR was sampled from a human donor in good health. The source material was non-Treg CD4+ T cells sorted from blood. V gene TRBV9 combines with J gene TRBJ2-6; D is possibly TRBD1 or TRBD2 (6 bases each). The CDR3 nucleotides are TGTGCCAGCACCGGGGGCAGGGTCCACTCTGGGGCCAACGTCCTGACTTTC. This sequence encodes CASTGGRVHSGANVLTF.